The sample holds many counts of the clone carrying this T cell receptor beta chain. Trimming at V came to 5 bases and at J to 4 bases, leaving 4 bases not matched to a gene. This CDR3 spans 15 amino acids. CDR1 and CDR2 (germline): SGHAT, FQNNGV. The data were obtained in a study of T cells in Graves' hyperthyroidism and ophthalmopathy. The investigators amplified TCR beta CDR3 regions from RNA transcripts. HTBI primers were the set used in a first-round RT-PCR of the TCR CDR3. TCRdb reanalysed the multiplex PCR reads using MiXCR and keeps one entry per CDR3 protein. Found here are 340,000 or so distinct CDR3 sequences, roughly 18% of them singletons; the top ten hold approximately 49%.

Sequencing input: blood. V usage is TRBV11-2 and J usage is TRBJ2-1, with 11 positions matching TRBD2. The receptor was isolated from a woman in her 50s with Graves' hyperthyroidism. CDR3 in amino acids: CASSRLAGRYNEQFF. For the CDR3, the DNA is TGTGCCAGCAGCCGACTAGCGGGGAGGTACAATGAGCAGTTCTTC.